A single sample is the source of the 21 T cell receptor beta chains below, sequenced in a study of cytomegalovirus exposure and HLA in healthy donors. This PCR relied on a set of 60 Vbeta primers and 13 Jbeta primers. Data came from immunoSEQ multiplex PCR; TCRdb stores just in-frame clones and leaves some out. The sample has 150,000 to 200,000 clones; around 80% are singletons. Sequencing used PBMCs. These receptor sequences come from a woman in her twenties or thirties in good health and CMV-seropositive.

V usage is TRBV15 and J usage is TRBJ1-6; 8 nucleotides line up with TRBD1. The CDR3 loop spans 16 amino acids. The germline CDR1 and CDR2 sequences are LNHNV and YYDKDF (reference sequence). V shed 2 bases, J shed 10 bases, and the junction held 10 bases outside the gene matches. CDR3 sequence reads: CATSRKGTGTRSPLHF. For the CDR3, the DNA is TGTGCCACCAGCAGAAAGGGGACAGGTACCCGGTCACCCCTCCACTTT.

This clone has a handful of counts. This sequence joins TRBV5-4 and TRBJ2-3, with 7 bases aligning to TRBD2. J gave up 6 bases and V 0 bases, and 4 bases lay outside the gene matches. The CDR3 runs 14 residues. Germline loops: CDR1 SGHNT, CDR2 YYREEE (reference sequence). CDR3 DNA: TGTGCCAGCAGCTTGGGCGCGGGAGAGGATACGCAGTATTTT. Translated: CASSLGAGEDTQYF.

The chain recombines TRBV28 with TRBJ2-4, with TRBD1 matching 12 bases. The CDR3 has 17 residues. Germline V CDR1 and CDR2: MDHEN, SYDVKM. Losses at the gene ends were 6 bases for V and 0 bases for J; bases not matched to a gene: 6. CDR3 residues: CASSAGTGGLAKNIQYF. The DNA for the CDR3 is TGTGCCAGCAGCGCCGGGACAGGGGGCTTAGCCAAAAACATTCAGTACTTC. Filled out from reference TRBV28 and TRBJ2-4, the complete variable domain reads DVKVTQSSRYLVKRTGEKVFLECVQDMDHENMFWYRQDPGLGLRLIYFSYDVKMKEKGDIPEGYSVSREKKERFSLILESASTNQTSMYLCASSAGTGGLAKNIQYFGAGTRLSVL.

The rearrangement uses TRBV5-1 and TRBJ1-3, with D perhaps matching TRBD1 (6 bases). Germline CDR1 is SGHRS and CDR2 is YFSETQ. V lost 4 bases and J lost 11, with 25 bases in between. The CDR3 has 16 amino acids. The CDR3: CASSQIPGTPDTSIYF. In nucleotides, the CDR3 is TGCGCCAGCAGCCAGATTCCCGGGACACCCGACACGTCCATATATTTT.

In this sample, this clone turned up a few times. The chain recombines TRBV4-3 with TRBJ2-3; perhaps TRBD2 as D (5 bases). V was trimmed by 0 bases and J by 3 bases, leaving 13 bases between them. There are 16 residues in the CDR3. In germline, CDR1 is LGHNA, CDR2 YSLEER. The CDR3 sequence: CASSQDWAGETDTQYF. CDR3 in DNA: TGCGCCAGCAGCCAAGATTGGGCGGGCGAGACAGATACGCAGTATTTT.

V gene TRBV13 combines with J gene TRBJ1-3, with 7 bases matching TRBD1. Looked up from germline, CDR1 is PRHDT and CDR2 is FYEKMQ (reference sequence). The CDR3 has 14 residues. Trimming removed 5 bases from V and 7 bases from J; junction bases left unmatched: 8. CDR3 residues: CASSLPGQLNTIYF. The CDR3 DNA sequence: TGTGCCAGCAGCCTACCGGGACAGTTGAACACCATATATTTT.

The rearrangement links TRBV7-8 to TRBJ1-5; D gene unclear. V shed 5 bases and J shed 5 bases, with 16 bases lying between them. CDR1 is SGHVS and CDR2 is FQNEAQ in the germline V gene. This CDR3 spans 15 amino acids. CDR3 coding DNA: TGTGCCAGCAGCGAATTTACTAGCATGGATCAGCCCCAGCATTTT. This gives the protein CASSEFTSMDQPQHF.

The chain couples TRBV27 to TRBJ1-4, with 10 nucleotides matching TRBD1. V gave up 8 bases and J gave up 7 bases; unmatched junction bases: 10. This CDR3 has 15 amino acids. Germline-derived CDR1 and CDR2 are MNHEY and SMNVEV (reference sequence). The CDR3 region is CASRGVGTGVEKLFF. The CDR3 DNA sequence: TGTGCCAGCCGGGGAGTCGGGACAGGGGTTGAAAAACTGTTTTTT.

This clone was found a few times. This sequence joins TRBV6-1 and TRBJ2-2, with 7 bases aligning to TRBD1. V shed 7 bases, J shed 1 base, and the junction held 6 bases outside the gene matches. The CDR3 has 15 amino acids. Germline-derived CDR1 and CDR2 are MNHNS and SASEGT. The CDR3 here is CASKGQPLNTGELFF. In nucleotides, the CDR3 is TGTGCCAGCAAGGGACAGCCTCTGAACACCGGGGAGCTGTTTTTT.

The CDR3 loop is CASSLFRTGNTEAFF. The DNA of the CDR3 is TGTGCCAGCAGCTTATTTCGGACAGGGAACACTGAAGCTTTCTTT. The chain is built from TRBV7-2 and TRBJ1-1; 7 bases fit TRBD1. The CDR3 sequence is 15 residues long. V was clipped by 2 bases and J by 1 base; unmatched bases: 4. Germline V gives CDR1 SGHTA, CDR2 FQGNSA.

V is TRBV7-6 and J is TRBJ2-3; D gene unclear. V lost 5 bases to trimming and J lost 0 bases, with 9 bases between them. Looked up from germline, CDR1 is SGHVS and CDR2 is FNYEAQ. The CDR3 is 14 residues long. The CDR3 spells CASSPRLSTDTQYF. CDR3 bases: TGTGCCAGCAGCCCGAGACTGAGCACAGATACGCAGTATTTT. Looking up the rest from reference TRBV7-6 and TRBJ2-3 gives the full variable domain: GAGVSQSPRYKVTKRGQDVALRCDPISGHVSLYWYRQALGQGPEFLTYFNYEAQQDKSGLPNDRFSAERPEGSISTLTIQRTEQRDSAMYRCASSPRLSTDTQYFGPGTRLTVL.

The chain has TRBV6-6 and TRBJ1-4; 7 nucleotides agree with TRBD1. The CDR3 is made up of 14 amino acids. Germline V gene lookup returns CDR1 MNHNY and CDR2 SVGAGI (reference sequence). With V trimmed by 6 bases and J by 6 bases, 7 bases remained unmatched. The CDR3 here is CASSPTGLYEKLFF. As DNA, the CDR3 is TGTGCCAGCAGCCCGACAGGGTTGTATGAAAAACTGTTTTTT.

The chain carries TRBV11-3 and TRBJ2-3; D call uncertain. V lost 7 bases and J lost 1, with 6 bases in between. CDR3 size: 12 residues. Germline CDR1 is SGHNT and CDR2 is YENEEA. The CDR3 is CASTWRTDTQYF. Written as DNA, the CDR3 is TGTGCCAGCACCTGGCGCACAGATACGCAGTATTTT.

The genes are TRBV4-1 and TRBJ2-2, with 7 bases fitting TRBD1. Germline CDR1 MGHRA, CDR2 YSYEKL. The CDR3 consists of 15 residues. The V segment lost 4 bases and the J segment 2 bases; nucleotides outside the gene matches: 4. The CDR3 region is CASSRGTANTGELFF. DNA for the CDR3: TGCGCCAGCAGCCGAGGGACAGCTAACACCGGGGAGCTGTTTTTT.

V is TRBV6-6 and J is TRBJ2-7, with unresolved D. The germline CDR1 and CDR2 sequences are MNHNY and SVGAGI (reference sequence). The V end was cut by 4 bases, the J end by 2 bases, with 9 bases between. CDR3 length: 13 amino acids. The CDR3 loop reads CASSFSAAYEQYF. The CDR3, as DNA: TGTGCCAGCAGTTTCTCCGCAGCCTACGAGCAGTACTTC.

This chain uses TRBV11-2 with TRBJ1-1; possibly TRBD1 for D (5 bases). This CDR3 is built from 15 residues. The V end was cut by 1 base, the J end by 3 bases, with 12 bases between. CDR1 is SGHAT, CDR2 FQNNGV, per germline. CDR3 loop: CASSLVKGPDTEAFF. DNA of the CDR3: TGTGCCAGCAGCTTAGTGAAGGGGCCCGACACTGAAGCTTTCTTT.

This clone was observed many times. The rearrangement uses TRBV5-4 and TRBJ2-2; 9 nucleotides line up with TRBD2. The CDR3 loop spans 14 amino acids. In germline, CDR1 is SGHNT, CDR2 YYREEE (reference sequence). The trim removed 1 base at V and 10 bases at J, leaving 5 bases unmatched. Written as DNA, the CDR3 is TGTGCCAGCAGCTTGCAGCGGGGGGATGAGGAGCTGTTTTTT. Protein: CASSLQRGDEELFF.

This clone showed up just a few times. The rearrangement uses TRBV7-2 and TRBJ2-7; 7 positions agree with TRBD2. The CDR3 has 16 amino acids. CDR1 and CDR2 from the germline V gene are SGHTA and FQGNSA. J lost 1 base, V lost 4 bases, and 10 bases had no gene match. CDR3 in amino acids: CASSSGHGRRSYEQYF. CDR3 sequence (DNA): TGTGCCAGCAGCTCGGGTCACGGGAGGCGATCCTACGAGCAGTACTTC.

The J gene is TRBJ2-3, the V gene TRBV4-1, with 7 bases that match TRBD2. The germline CDR1 and CDR2 sequences are MGHRA and YSYEKL. CDR3 length: 16 residues. Losses at the gene ends were 7 bases for V and 6 bases for J; bases not matched to a gene: 16. The CDR3 DNA reads TGCGCCAGCACCCTTACCAGCGGGAATACCCCGGATACGCAGTATTTT. Its translation is CASTLTSGNTPDTQYF.

V and J are TRBV9 and TRBJ1-2, with a tentative D call TRBD1 (6 bases). This CDR3 is 14 amino acids long. Germline V gene sequence: CDR1 SGDLS, CDR2 YYNGEE. V shed 2 bases and J shed 13 bases, with 21 bases lying between them. For the CDR3, the DNA is TGTGCCAGCAGCGTTAGACAGGATGGGGGGGCTCTCACCTTC. Protein product: CASSVRQDGGALTF. Full variable domain (missing parts from reference TRBV9 and TRBJ1-2): DSGVTQTPKHLITATGQRVTLRCSPRSGDLSVYWYQQSLDQGLQFLIQYYNGEERAKGNILERFSAQQFPDLHSELNLSSLELGDSALYFCASSVRQDGGALTFGSGTRLTVV.

J is TRBJ1-6 and V is TRBV19, with unresolved D. V gave up 1 base and J gave up 8 bases, with 21 bases separating them. The V gene's germline CDR1 is LNHDA and CDR2 SQIVND (reference sequence). The CDR3 has 18 residues. Written as DNA, the CDR3 is TGTGCCAGTAGTATAGTTGGTCCCATCAACAAGATTTATTCACCCCTCCACTTT. Translated: CASSIVGPINKIYSPLHF.